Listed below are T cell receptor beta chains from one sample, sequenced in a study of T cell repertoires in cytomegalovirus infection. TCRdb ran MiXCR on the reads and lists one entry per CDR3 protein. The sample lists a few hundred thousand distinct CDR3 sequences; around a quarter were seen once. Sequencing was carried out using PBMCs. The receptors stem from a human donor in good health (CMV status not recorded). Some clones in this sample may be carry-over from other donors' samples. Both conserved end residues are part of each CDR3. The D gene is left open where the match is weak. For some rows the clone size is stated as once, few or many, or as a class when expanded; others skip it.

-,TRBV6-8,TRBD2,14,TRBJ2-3,TGTGCCGGACTAGCGGGAGATATTTCAGATACGCAGTATTTT,CAGLAGDISDTQYF
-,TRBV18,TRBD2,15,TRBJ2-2,TGTGCCAGCTCACACGAGCGGGAGTCGACCGGGGAGCTGTTTTTT,CASSHERESTGELFF
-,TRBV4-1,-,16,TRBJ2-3,TGCGCCAGCAGCCAAGACAGCGGTTTCTTCACAGATACGCAGTATTTT,CASSQDSGFFTDTQYF
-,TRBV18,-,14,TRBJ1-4,TGTGCCAGCTCACCGGCAGGTCTAAAAGAAAAACTGTTTTTT,CASSPAGLKEKLFF
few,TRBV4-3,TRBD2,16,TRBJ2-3,TGCGCCAGCAGCCAAGATCAGCTAGCGGGGAGGGGTACGCAGTATTTT,CASSQDQLAGRGTQYF
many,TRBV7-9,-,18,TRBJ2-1,TGTGCCAGCAGCCCGGTGGTGCGGGGCGGTACCTCCTACAATGAGCAGTTCTTC,CASSPVVRGGTSYNEQFF
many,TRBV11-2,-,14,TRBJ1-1,TGTGCCAGCAGCTTAGACAGTATCTACACTGAAGCTTTCTTT,CASSLDSIYTEAFF
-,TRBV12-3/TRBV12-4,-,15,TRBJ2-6,TGTGCCAGCACCTTCGGCCGCTCTGGGGCCAACGTCCTGCCTTTC,CASTFGRSGANVLPF
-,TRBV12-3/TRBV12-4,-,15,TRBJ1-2,TGTGCCAGCAGTAATACAGGCCCCTCTAACTATGGCTACACCTTC,CASSNTGPSNYGYTF
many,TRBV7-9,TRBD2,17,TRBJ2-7,TGTGCCAGCAGCCCACTAATAGGACTAGCGGGCGCCTACGAGCAGTACTTC,CASSPLIGLAGAYEQYF